This note documents a single TCR beta chain sequence. No cognate antigen has been identified for it. No base qualities exist here, and no much larger clone lies one base off it. The sample belongs to a study of T cell changes during pregnancy in multiple sclerosis (dated by TCRdb to the late 2010s). Concerning the study at large: The study examined how the T cell repertoire changed over the course of pregnancy in women with multiple sclerosis.

The germline V gene yields MNHNS for CDR1 and SASEGT for CDR2. The CDR3 measures 16 amino acids from cysteine to phenylalanine. The sequence is cut down to CDR3 DNA, 48 bases in frame from base 1. V loses 0 bases, J loses 1 base, and the germline ends lie 10 bases apart. The library was built by means of the immunoSEQ multiplex PCR assay. The immuneACCESS repertoire file appears here via TCRdb, limited to in-frame rearrangements. These files lack a portion of the clones; in checked studies, under half of the deficit traces to unresolved V genes, and the cause of the others is not known. Here the sample has about 56,000 clones; about 86% occur a single time. The top ten clones comprise 5.3% of the sample.

The specimen was peripheral blood from another person, used as feeder cells. Recombination joined TRBV6-1 with TRBJ1-5; a confident D gene designation cannot be given. This sequence originates from a human donor whose cells served as feeder cells for cultures in a pregnancy study. The CDR3 is CASSEAVTVSNQPQHF. The sequenced DNA: TGTGCCAGCAGTGAAGCGGTGACTGTGAGCAATCAGCCCCAGCATTTT.